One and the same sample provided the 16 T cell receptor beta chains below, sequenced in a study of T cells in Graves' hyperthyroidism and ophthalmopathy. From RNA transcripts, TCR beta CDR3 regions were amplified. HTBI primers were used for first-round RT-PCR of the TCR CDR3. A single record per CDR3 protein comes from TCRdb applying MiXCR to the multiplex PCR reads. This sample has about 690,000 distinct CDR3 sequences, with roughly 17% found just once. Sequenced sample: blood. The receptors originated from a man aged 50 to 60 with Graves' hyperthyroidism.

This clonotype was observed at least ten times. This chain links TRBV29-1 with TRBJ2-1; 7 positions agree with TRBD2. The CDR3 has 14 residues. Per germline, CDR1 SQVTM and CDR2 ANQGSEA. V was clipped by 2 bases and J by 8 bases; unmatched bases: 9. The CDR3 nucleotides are TGCAGCGTTGAATGGAGCGGGAAATGGTATGAGCAGTTCTTC. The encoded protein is CSVEWSGKWYEQFF.

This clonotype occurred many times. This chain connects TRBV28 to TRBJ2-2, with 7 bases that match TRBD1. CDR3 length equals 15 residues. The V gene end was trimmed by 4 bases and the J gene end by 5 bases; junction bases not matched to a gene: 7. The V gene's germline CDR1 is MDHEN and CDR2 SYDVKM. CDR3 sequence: CASSSPDRATGELFF. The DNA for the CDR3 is TGTGCCAGCAGTTCCCCTGACAGGGCGACCGGGGAGCTGTTTTTT.

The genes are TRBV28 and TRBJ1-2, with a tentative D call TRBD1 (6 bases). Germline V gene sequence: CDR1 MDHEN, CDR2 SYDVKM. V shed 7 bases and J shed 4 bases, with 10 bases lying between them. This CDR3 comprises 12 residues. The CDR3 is CASNRGAYGYTF. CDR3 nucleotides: TGTGCCAGCAATCGGGGGGCCTATGGCTACACCTTC.

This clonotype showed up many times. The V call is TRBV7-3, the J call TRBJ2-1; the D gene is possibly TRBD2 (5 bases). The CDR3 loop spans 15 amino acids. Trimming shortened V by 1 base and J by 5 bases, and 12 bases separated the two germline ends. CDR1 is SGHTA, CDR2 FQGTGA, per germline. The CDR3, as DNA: TGTGCCAGCAGCTTAAATCGTGAGGGAAACAATGAGCAGTTCTTC. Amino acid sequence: CASSLNREGNNEQFF.

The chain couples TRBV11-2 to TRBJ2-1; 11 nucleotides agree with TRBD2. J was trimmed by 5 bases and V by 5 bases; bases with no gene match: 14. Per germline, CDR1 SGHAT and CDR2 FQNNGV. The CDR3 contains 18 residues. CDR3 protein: CASSPLKGPSGRHNEQFF. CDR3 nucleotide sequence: TGTGCCAGCAGCCCACTCAAGGGGCCTAGCGGGAGGCACAATGAGCAGTTCTTC.

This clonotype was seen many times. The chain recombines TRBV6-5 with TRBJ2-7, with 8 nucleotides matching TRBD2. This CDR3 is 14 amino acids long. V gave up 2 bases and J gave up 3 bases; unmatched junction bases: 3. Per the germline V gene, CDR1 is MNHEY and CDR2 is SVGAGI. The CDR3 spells CASSYKREHYEQYF. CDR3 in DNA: TGTGCCAGCAGTTACAAGCGGGAGCACTACGAGCAGTACTTC.

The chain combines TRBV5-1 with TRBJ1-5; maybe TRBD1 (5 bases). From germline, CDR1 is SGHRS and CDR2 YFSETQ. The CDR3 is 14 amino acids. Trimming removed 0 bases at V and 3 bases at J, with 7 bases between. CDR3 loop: CASSLEGYNQPQHF. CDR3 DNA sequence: TGCGCCAGCAGCTTGGAGGGGTACAATCAGCCCCAGCATTTT.

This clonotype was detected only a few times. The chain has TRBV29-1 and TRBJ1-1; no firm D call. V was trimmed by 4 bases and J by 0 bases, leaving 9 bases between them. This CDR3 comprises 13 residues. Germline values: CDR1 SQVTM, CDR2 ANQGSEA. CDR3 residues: CSVAEGLNTEAFF. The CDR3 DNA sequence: TGCAGCGTTGCGGAAGGCCTGAACACTGAAGCTTTCTTT.

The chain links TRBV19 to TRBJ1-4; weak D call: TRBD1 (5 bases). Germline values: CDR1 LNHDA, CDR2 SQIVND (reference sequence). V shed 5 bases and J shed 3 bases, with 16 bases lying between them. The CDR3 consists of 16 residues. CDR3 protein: CASSSAGGAANEKLFF. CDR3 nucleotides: TGTGCCAGTAGTTCTGCCGGGGGTGCAGCTAATGAAAAACTGTTTTTT.

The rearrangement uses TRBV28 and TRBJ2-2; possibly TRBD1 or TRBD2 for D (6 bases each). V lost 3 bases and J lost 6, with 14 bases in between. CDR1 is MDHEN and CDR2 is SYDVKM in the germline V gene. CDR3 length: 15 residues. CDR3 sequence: CASSLWGAIAGELFF. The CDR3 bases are TGTGCCAGCAGTTTGTGGGGGGCTATAGCCGGGGAGCTGTTTTTT. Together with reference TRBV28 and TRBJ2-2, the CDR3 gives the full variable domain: DVKVTQSSRYLVKRTGEKVFLECVQDMDHENMFWYRQDPGLGLRLIYFSYDVKMKEKGDIPEGYSVSREKKERFSLILESASTNQTSMYLCASSLWGAIAGELFFGEGSRLTVL.

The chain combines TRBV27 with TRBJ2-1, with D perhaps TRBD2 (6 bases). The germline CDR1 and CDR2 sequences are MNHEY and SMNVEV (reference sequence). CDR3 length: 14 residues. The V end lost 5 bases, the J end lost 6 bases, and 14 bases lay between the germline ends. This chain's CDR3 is CASSMNRESNEQFF. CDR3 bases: TGTGCCAGCAGTATGAATCGGGAGTCCAATGAGCAGTTCTTC.

The CDR3 DNA is TGTGCCAGCAGTGGTGACAGTGAAGCTTTCTTT. This sequence encodes CASSGDSEAFF. The J gene is TRBJ1-1, the V gene TRBV2; TRBD1 might be the D (5 bases). The germline V gene has CDR1 SNHLY and CDR2 FYNNEI. The CDR3 length is 11 residues. The germline V and J ends were trimmed by 4 bases and 7 bases, with 7 bases remaining between them. Full variable domain (missing parts from reference TRBV2 and TRBJ1-1): EPEVTQTPSHQVTQMGQEVILRCVPISNHLYFYWYRQILGQKVEFLVSFYNNEISEKSEIFDDQFSVERPDGSNFTLKIRSTKLEDSAMYFCASSGDSEAFFGQGTRLTVV.

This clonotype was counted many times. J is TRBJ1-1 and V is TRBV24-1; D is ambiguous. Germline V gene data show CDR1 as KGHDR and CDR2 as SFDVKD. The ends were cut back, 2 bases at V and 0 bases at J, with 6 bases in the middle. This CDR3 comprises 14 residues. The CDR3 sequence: CATSDSTLNTEAFF. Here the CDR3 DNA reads TGTGCCACCAGTGATTCGACACTGAACACTGAAGCTTTCTTT.

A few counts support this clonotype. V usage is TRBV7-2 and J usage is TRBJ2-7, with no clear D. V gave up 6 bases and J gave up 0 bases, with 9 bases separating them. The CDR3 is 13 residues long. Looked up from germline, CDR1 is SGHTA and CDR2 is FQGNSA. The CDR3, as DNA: TGTGCCAGCAGTTGGCTGAGCTCCTACGAGCAGTACTTC. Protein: CASSWLSSYEQYF.

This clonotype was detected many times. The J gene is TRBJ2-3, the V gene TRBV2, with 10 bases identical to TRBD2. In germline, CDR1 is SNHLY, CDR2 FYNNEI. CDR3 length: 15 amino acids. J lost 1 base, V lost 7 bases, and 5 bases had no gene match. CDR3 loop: CASTDTSGGTDTQYF. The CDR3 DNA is TGTGCCAGCACCGATACTAGCGGGGGCACAGATACGCAGTATTTT.

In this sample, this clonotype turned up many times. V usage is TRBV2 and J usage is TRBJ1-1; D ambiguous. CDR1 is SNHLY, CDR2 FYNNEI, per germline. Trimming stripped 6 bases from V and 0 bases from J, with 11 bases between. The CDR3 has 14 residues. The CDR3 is CASRRAPMNTEAFF. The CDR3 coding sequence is TGTGCCAGCAGACGCGCCCCTATGAACACTGAAGCTTTCTTT.